The 14 T cell receptor beta chains reported below all come from one sample, sequenced in a study of T cells expressing NK-cell markers. TCRdb reworked the 5' RACE reads into one entry per CDR3 protein, no DNA. The sample has around 550,000 distinct CDR3 sequences. Specimen: blood T cells: a sorted CD56 or NKG2C T cell subset, CD4+ or CD8+ T cells, or bulk PBMC T cells (not recorded which). The receptors shown here come from a man between 18 and 35 years old in good health.

This chain links TRBV10-3 with TRBJ1-6; absent DNA, TCRdb's TRBD1 call cannot be checked. The length of the CDR3 is 13 residues. Germline lookup yields CDR1 ENHRY and CDR2 SYGVKD. CDR3 amino acids: CATTGTDNSPLHF.

The chain uses TRBV29-1 and TRBJ1-4. Germline CDR1 and CDR2: SQVTM and ANQGSEA. The CDR3 loop spans 11 amino acids. This CDR3 reads CSGESGEKLFF.

The rearrangement uses TRBV5-6 and TRBJ2-7; the D gene TCRdb calls, TRBD1, cannot be checked with no DNA. This CDR3 has 15 residues. Germline V lookup: CDR1 SGHDT, CDR2 YYEEEE. CDR3: CASSLPGHNSYEQYF.

This rearrangement joins TRBV10-3 to TRBJ2-3; the TCRdb call, TRBD2, lacks DNA for checking. This CDR3 has 16 amino acids. CDR1 is ENHRY and CDR2 is SYGVKD in the germline V gene. This CDR3 reads CAISESPRELTDTQYF.

The rearrangement links TRBV7-8 to TRBJ2-1; the TRBD2 assignment by TCRdb is unverifiable without DNA. CDR3 length: 19 residues. Germline V gene sequence: CDR1 SGHVS, CDR2 FQNEAQ. The CDR3 here is CASSLAGLAVTETGGEQFF. The full variable domain, completed using reference TRBV7-8 and TRBJ2-1, is GAGVSQSPRYKVAKRGQDVALRCDPISGHVSLFWYQQALGQGPEFLTYFQNEAQLDKSGLPSDRFFAERPEGSVSTLKIQRTQQEDSAVYLCASSLAGLAVTETGGEQFFGPGTRLTVL.

The chain carries TRBV12-3 or TRBV12-4 and TRBJ1-3; TCRdb's assignment of TRBD1 cannot be checked, as there is no DNA. CDR3 length: 15 residues. The CDR3 loop reads CASSPGQGFGNTIYF.

The J gene is TRBJ2-2, the V gene TRBV12-5. The germline CDR1 and CDR2 sequences are LGHNT and FRNRAP. The CDR3 runs 14 residues. This CDR3 reads CASGLVLGAGELFF.

The rearrangement uses TRBV3-1 and TRBJ2-7. CDR1 and CDR2 from the germline V gene are LGHDT and YNNKEL (reference sequence). The CDR3 has 13 residues. The CDR3 region is CASSQGSLYEQYF.

CDR3: CAIGQGNYGYTF. The V and J genes are TRBV24-1 and TRBJ1-2; TCRdb gives TRBD1 as the D gene, but with no DNA this cannot be confirmed. CDR1 and CDR2 from the germline V gene are KGHDR and SFDVKD. The CDR3 is 12 amino acids.

This rearrangement joins TRBV5-1 to TRBJ2-4; TCRdb's D call of TRBD2 is untestable without DNA. The CDR3 runs 17 residues. Germline CDR1 is SGHRS and CDR2 is YFSETQ. CDR3 loop: CASSLGTSGSIENIQYF.

The V call is TRBV6-2 or TRBV6-3, the J call TRBJ2-7. The germline gives CDR1 MNHEY, CDR2 SVGEGT. CDR3 length: 14 amino acids. The CDR3: CASSTWTSSYEQYF.

The genes are TRBV5-1 and TRBJ2-7; TCRdb's D gene call, TRBD2, goes unchecked for lack of DNA. The germline CDR1 and CDR2 sequences are SGHRS and YFSETQ. The length of the CDR3 is 15 residues. The CDR3 reads CASSSNVAGGGEQYF. The full variable domain, in which reference TRBV5-1 and TRBJ2-7 provide the parts outside the CDR3, is KAGVTQTPRYLIKTRGQQVTLSCSPISGHRSVSWYQQTPGQGLQFLFEYFSETQRNKGNFPGRFSGRQFSNSRSEMNVSTLELGDSALYLCASSSNVAGGGEQYFGPGTRLTVT.

V usage is TRBV29-1 and J usage is TRBJ2-2; TCRdb outputs TRBD1, but without DNA this stays unchecked. CDR1 SQVTM and CDR2 ANQGSEA come from the germline V gene. The CDR3 contains 14 residues. Here the CDR3 reads CSGMTGENTGELFF.

The V gene is TRBV2, the J gene TRBJ2-1; TCRdb names TRBD2, which stays unverified in the absence of DNA. In germline, CDR1 is SNHLY, CDR2 FYNNEI. CDR3 length equals 13 residues. CDR3 sequence: CASCEGVIDEQFF.